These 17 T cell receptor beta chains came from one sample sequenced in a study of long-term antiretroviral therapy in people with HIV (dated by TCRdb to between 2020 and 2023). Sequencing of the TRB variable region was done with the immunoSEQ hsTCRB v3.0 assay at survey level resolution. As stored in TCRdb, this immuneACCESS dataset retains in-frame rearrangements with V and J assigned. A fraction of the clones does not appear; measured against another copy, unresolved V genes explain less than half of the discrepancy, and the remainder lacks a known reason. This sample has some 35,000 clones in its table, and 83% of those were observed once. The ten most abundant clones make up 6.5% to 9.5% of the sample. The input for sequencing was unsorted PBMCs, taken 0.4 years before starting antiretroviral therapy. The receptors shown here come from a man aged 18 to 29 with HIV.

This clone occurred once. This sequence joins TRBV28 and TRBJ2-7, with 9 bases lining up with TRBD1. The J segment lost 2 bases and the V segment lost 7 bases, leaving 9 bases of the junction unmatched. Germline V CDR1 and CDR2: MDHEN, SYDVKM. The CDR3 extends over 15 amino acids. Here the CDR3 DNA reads TGTGCCAGCAATCCTACCGGGACAGGGACCTACGAGCAGTACTTC. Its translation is CASNPTGTGTYEQYF.

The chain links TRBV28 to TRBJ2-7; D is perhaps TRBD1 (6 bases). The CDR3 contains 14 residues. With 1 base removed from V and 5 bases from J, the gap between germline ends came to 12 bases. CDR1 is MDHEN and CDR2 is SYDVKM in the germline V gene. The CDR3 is CASSLSSGTNEQYF. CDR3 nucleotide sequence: TGTGCCAGCAGTTTATCTTCAGGGACAAACGAGCAGTACTTC.

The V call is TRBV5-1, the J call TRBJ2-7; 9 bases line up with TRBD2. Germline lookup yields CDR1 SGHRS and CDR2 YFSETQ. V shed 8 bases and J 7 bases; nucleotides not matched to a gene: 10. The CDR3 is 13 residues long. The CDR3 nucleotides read TGCGCCAGTTCAGGGGATCTAGCGGGAGAGCAGTACTTC. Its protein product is CASSGDLAGEQYF.

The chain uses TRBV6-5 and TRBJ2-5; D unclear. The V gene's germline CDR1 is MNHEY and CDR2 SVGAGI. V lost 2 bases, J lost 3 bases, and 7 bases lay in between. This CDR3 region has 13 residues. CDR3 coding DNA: TGTGCCAGCAGTTACACCCTTGAAGAGACCCAGTACTTC. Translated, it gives CASSYTLEETQYF.

The DNA of the CDR3 is TGTGCCAGCAGTAGAACCGGGACAGGGAACTACGAGCAGTACTTC. Protein sequence: CASSRTGTGNYEQYF. The chain carries TRBV2 and TRBJ2-7; 9 nucleotides match TRBD1. CDR1 is SNHLY, CDR2 FYNNEI, per germline. CDR3 length: 15 amino acids. After removal of 5 bases from V and 3 bases from J, the junction contained 8 bases not matched to a gene.

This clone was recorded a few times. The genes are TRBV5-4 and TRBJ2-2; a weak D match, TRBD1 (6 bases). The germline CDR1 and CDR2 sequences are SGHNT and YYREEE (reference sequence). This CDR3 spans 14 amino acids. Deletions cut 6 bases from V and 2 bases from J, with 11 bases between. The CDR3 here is CASTDRQNTGELFF. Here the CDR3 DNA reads TGTGCCAGCACCGACAGGCAAAACACCGGGGAGCTGTTTTTT.

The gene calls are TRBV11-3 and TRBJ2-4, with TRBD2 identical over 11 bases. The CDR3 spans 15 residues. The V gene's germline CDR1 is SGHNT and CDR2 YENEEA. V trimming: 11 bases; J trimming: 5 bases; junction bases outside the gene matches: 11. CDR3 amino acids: CADTSGGVLENIQYF. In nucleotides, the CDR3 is TGTGCCGACACTAGCGGGGGAGTTCTAGAAAACATTCAGTACTTC.

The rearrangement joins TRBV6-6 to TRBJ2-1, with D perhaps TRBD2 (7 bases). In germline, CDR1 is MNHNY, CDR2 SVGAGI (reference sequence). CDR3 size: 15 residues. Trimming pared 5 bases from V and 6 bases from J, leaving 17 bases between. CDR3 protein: CASSTGGARFNEQFF. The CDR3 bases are TGTGCCAGCAGTACTGGGGGGGCGCGATTCAATGAGCAGTTCTTC.

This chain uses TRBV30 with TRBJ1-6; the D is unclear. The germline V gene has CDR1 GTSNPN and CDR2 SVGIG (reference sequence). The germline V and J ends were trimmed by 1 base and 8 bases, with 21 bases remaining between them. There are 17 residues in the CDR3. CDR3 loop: CAWSETRGSTRDSPLHF. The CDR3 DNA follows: TGTGCCTGGAGTGAGACGCGCGGGTCAACTCGGGATTCACCCCTCCACTTT.

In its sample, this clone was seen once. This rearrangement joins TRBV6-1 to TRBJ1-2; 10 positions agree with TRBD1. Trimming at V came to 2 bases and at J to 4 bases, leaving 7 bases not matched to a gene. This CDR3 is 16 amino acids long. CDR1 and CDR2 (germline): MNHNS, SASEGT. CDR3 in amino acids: CASSERDRGKSYGYTF. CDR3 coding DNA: TGTGCCAGCAGTGAAAGGGACAGGGGCAAGTCCTATGGCTACACCTTC.

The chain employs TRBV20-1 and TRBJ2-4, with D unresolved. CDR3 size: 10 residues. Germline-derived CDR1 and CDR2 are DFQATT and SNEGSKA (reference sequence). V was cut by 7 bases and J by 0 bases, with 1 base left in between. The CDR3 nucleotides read TGCAGTGGAGCCAAAAACATTCAGTACTTC. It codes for CSGAKNIQYF.

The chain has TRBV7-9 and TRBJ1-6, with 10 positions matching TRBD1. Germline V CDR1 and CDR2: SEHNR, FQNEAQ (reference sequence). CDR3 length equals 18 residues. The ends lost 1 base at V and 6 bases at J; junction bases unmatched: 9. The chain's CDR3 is CASSLGDRGRGVNSPLHF. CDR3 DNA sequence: TGTGCCAGCAGCTTAGGGGACAGGGGCAGGGGCGTTAATTCACCCCTCCACTTT.

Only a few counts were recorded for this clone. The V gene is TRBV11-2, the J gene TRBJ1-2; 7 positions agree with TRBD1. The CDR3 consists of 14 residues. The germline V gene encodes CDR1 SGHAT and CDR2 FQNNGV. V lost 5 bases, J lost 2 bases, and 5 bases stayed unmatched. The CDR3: CASSPRGRNYGYTF. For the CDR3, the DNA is TGTGCCAGCAGCCCAAGGGGGCGCAACTATGGCTACACCTTC.

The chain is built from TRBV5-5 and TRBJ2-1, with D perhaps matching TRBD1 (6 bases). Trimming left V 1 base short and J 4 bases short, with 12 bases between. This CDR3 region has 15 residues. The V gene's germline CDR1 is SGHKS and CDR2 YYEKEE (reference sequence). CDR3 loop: CASSLLGGFYNEQFF. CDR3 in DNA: TGTGCCAGCAGCTTGCTAGGGGGTTTTTACAATGAGCAGTTCTTC.

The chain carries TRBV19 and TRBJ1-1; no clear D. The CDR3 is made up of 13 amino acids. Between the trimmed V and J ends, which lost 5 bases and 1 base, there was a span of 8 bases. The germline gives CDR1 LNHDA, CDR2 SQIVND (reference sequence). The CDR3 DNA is TGTGCCAGTAGTGCTCAGCCGAACACTGAAGCTTTCTTT. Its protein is CASSAQPNTEAFF.

The CDR3 DNA reads TGTGCCAGTAAAAAGGGACTCCCCCTCATGGGAGGCTACACCTTC. This gives the protein CASKKGLPLMGGYTF. J is TRBJ1-2 and V is TRBV28, with D maybe TRBD1 (5 bases). The ends were cut back, 9 bases at V and 8 bases at J, with 25 bases in the middle. CDR1 and CDR2 (germline): MDHEN, SYDVKM. The CDR3 is made up of 15 amino acids.

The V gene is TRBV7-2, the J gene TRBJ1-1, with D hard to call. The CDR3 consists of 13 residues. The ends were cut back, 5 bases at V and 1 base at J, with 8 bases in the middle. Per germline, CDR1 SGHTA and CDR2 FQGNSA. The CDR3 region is CASSDRSNTEAFF. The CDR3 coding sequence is TGTGCCAGCAGCGATAGGTCGAACACTGAAGCTTTCTTT.